These 25 T cell receptor beta chains came from one sample sequenced in a study of T cells after yellow fever vaccination. TCRdb redid the calling of the 5' RACE reads with MiXCR, one entry per CDR3 protein. Here the sample spans almost 600,000 distinct CDR3 sequences, roughly 13% being singletons. The material was PBMCs, obtained on the day of the yellow fever booster vaccination. These receptors were obtained from a man aged 25 to 45 who received the YFV17D yellow fever vaccine.

This clonotype was recorded many times. V and J are TRBV12-3 or TRBV12-4 and TRBJ1-2, with 8 bases identical to TRBD1. Losses at the gene ends were 0 bases for V and 12 bases for J; bases not matched to a gene: 9. The CDR3 sequence is 14 residues long. CDR3 sequence: CASSLANWPGGHTF. The CDR3, as DNA: TGTGCCAGCAGTTTAGCGAATTGGCCAGGGGGCCACACCTTC.

The V and J genes are TRBV7-9 and TRBJ1-1, with 7 bases that match TRBD1. Trimming at V came to 3 bases and at J to 1 base, leaving 5 bases not matched to a gene. This CDR3 spans 15 amino acids. Per the germline V gene, CDR1 is SEHNR and CDR2 is FQNEAQ (reference sequence). The DNA of the CDR3 is TGTGCCAGCAGCTTCAACCGGGACAGGAACACTGAAGCTTTCTTT. Protein sequence: CASSFNRDRNTEAFF.

This clonotype was picked up a small number of times. V gene TRBV6-5 combines with J gene TRBJ2-5; a possible D gene is TRBD2 (6 bases). The CDR3 spans 15 residues. From germline, CDR1 is MNHEY and CDR2 SVGAGI. V shed 2 bases and J shed 5 bases, with 15 bases lying between them. The CDR3 nucleotides are TGTGCCAGCAGTTACGCCGGGGGTGAGGGGGAGACCCAGTACTTC. As protein: CASSYAGGEGETQYF.

There are many counts of this clonotype. The chain links TRBV27 to TRBJ2-2; D is uncertain. The V gene's germline CDR1 is MNHEY and CDR2 SMNVEV (reference sequence). This CDR3 spans 12 amino acids. V shed 6 bases and J shed 4 bases, with 6 bases lying between them. In DNA, the CDR3 is TGTGCCAGCAGGGAATTCACCGGGGAGCTGTTTTTT. It translates to CASREFTGELFF.

The J gene is TRBJ2-7, the V gene TRBV4-3; 8 nucleotides agree with TRBD1. This CDR3 region has 17 residues. V lost 0 bases to trimming and J lost 0 bases; unmatched junction nucleotides: 7. The germline V gene encodes CDR1 LGHNA and CDR2 YSLEER. The CDR3 sequence is CASSQDRGTGNSYEQYF. In nucleotides, the CDR3 is TGCGCCAGCAGCCAAGATCGAGGGACAGGCAACTCCTACGAGCAGTACTTC.

This clonotype showed up just a few times. The rearrangement links TRBV27 to TRBJ2-7; D is unclear. Trimming took off 3 bases at V and 2 bases at J, with 14 bases between the two ends. The CDR3 runs to 15 residues. The germline gives CDR1 MNHEY, CDR2 SMNVEV (reference sequence). The CDR3, as DNA: TGTGCCAGCAGTTTCCTGCCCGGATCACCCTACGAGCAGTACTTC. Translation: CASSFLPGSPYEQYF.

The chain combines TRBV5-5 with TRBJ2-7; 8 nucleotides agree with TRBD1. Germline V gene lookup returns CDR1 SGHKS and CDR2 YYEKEE (reference sequence). Germline trimming cut 4 bases from V and 2 bases from J; bases unmatched to any gene: 2. The CDR3 contains 13 residues. CDR3 loop: CASSMDRAYEQYF. CDR3 nucleotides: TGTGCCAGCAGCATGGACAGGGCCTACGAGCAGTACTTC.

This chain joins TRBV20-1 and TRBJ2-5, with D perhaps TRBD2 (6 bases). Trimming shortened V by 4 bases and J by 5 bases, and 29 bases separated the two germline ends. Germline values: CDR1 DFQATT, CDR2 SNEGSKA (reference sequence). This CDR3 is built from 18 residues. CDR3 sequence: CSATQGLLGGVSWETQYF. CDR3 nucleotides: TGCAGTGCTACCCAGGGCCTCCTCGGGGGTGTCAGTTGGGAGACCCAGTACTTC.

This clonotype was counted a few times. The chain links TRBV7-9 to TRBJ2-3; D gene uncertain. The V gene lost 6 bases and the J gene lost 4 bases, with 5 bases spanning the gap. This CDR3 is 11 amino acids long. Germline V gives CDR1 SEHNR, CDR2 FQNEAQ (reference sequence). The CDR3 sequence: CASRRADTQYF. As DNA, the CDR3 is TGTGCCAGCAGACGGGCAGATACGCAGTATTTT.

The V and J genes are TRBV5-1 and TRBJ2-5; D gene unclear. CDR1 and CDR2 (germline): SGHRS, YFSETQ. The CDR3 sequence is 15 residues long. V was clipped by 2 bases and J by 5 bases, with 16 bases between them. For the CDR3, the DNA is TGCGCCAGCAGCTTAGGCCGGGTGATGCGGGAGACCCAGTACTTC. This translates into CASSLGRVMRETQYF.

The chain recombines TRBV5-4 with TRBJ2-5; D not certain. The CDR3 has 14 residues. V gave up 0 bases and J gave up 5 bases, with 11 bases separating them. The V gene's germline CDR1 is SGHNT and CDR2 YYREEE (reference sequence). This CDR3 reads CASSLVGSVETQYF. The CDR3 region has the DNA TGTGCCAGCAGCTTGGTAGGGTCGGTGGAGACCCAGTACTTC.

A few counts support this clonotype. The gene calls are TRBV10-3 and TRBJ2-3; the match to TRBD2 covers 8 bases. The CDR3 is 16 residues long. From germline, CDR1 is ENHRY and CDR2 SYGVKD. V lost 2 bases to trimming and J lost 2 bases; unmatched junction nucleotides: 6. CDR3: CAISEGAGALTDTQYF. The CDR3 bases are TGTGCCATCAGTGAGGGAGCGGGAGCTCTCACAGATACGCAGTATTTT.

The sample holds a few counts of this clonotype. V is TRBV12-3 or TRBV12-4 and J is TRBJ1-5, with TRBD1 identical over 8 bases. V lost 6 bases to trimming and J lost 4 bases; unmatched junction nucleotides: 2. The CDR3 length is 13 residues. The CDR3 region has the DNA TGTGCCAGCAGACGGACAGGGAATCAGCCCCAGCATTTT. It codes for CASRRTGNQPQHF.

The V and J genes are TRBV7-5 and TRBJ2-1; the D segment call TRBD1 is taken from the table without a DNA check. TRBV7-5 corresponds to a pseudogene. CDR3 length: 20 residues. The CDR3 reads CSPVSPGSRGALSSYNEQFF. The DNA of the CDR3 is TGCAGCCCTGTGTCTCCTGGCAGCAGAGGCGCCCTGAGCTCATACAATGAGCAGTTCTTC.

This chain uses TRBV6-1 with TRBJ2-3; D could derive from TRBD1 or TRBD2 (5 bases each). The V gene lost 7 bases and the J gene lost 2 bases, with 13 bases spanning the gap. Germline V CDR1 and CDR2: MNHNS, SASEGT. This CDR3 spans 14 amino acids. The CDR3 sequence is CASTDGAHTDTQYF. The CDR3 DNA reads TGTGCCAGCACTGACGGGGCGCACACAGATACGCAGTATTTT.

The sample holds many counts of this clonotype. V is TRBV7-9 and J is TRBJ1-1; maybe TRBD1 (6 bases). The V gene's germline CDR1 is SEHNR and CDR2 FQNEAQ (reference sequence). Deletions cut 4 bases from V and 5 bases from J, with 14 bases between. This CDR3 has 14 amino acids. The CDR3 sequence: CASSSSRGETEAFF. DNA for the CDR3: TGTGCCAGCAGCTCGTCGAGGGGGGAGACTGAAGCTTTCTTT.

The sample holds a few counts of this clonotype. CDR3 DNA: TGTGCCACCAGCATACCGTCAAAGATCCGGGAGACCCAGTACTTC. The encoded protein is CATSIPSKIRETQYF. The rearrangement uses TRBV15 and TRBJ2-5; unclear D gene. The CDR3 has 15 amino acids. V lost 4 bases, J lost 5 bases, and 17 bases lay in between. Germline values: CDR1 LNHNV, CDR2 YYDKDF (reference sequence).

This clonotype has a handful of counts. This rearrangement joins TRBV27 to TRBJ1-5, with D perhaps TRBD1 (5 bases). The CDR3 has 14 residues. V was pared by 4 bases and J by 4 bases, with 11 bases between. CDR1 and CDR2 from the germline V gene are MNHEY and SMNVEV (reference sequence). The CDR3, as DNA: TGTGCCAGCAGTTCTTCCCGACAGAATCAGCCCCAGCATTTT. Protein sequence: CASSSSRQNQPQHF.

CDR3 residues: CASRTGVGQETQYF. CDR3 in DNA: TGTGCCAGCAGGACGGGAGTTGGGCAAGAGACCCAGTACTTC. The gene calls are TRBV3-1 and TRBJ2-5; a possible D gene is TRBD2 (6 bases). Germline lookup yields CDR1 LGHDT and CDR2 YNNKEL (reference sequence). Trimming stripped 6 bases from V and 2 bases from J, with 13 bases between. CDR3 length equals 14 residues.

This sequence joins TRBV7-9 and TRBJ2-7, with 8 bases aligning to TRBD2. Germline V gene sequence: CDR1 SEHNR, CDR2 FQNEAQ (reference sequence). The CDR3 runs 14 residues. The V segment lost 11 bases and the J segment 1 base; nucleotides outside the gene matches: 10. CDR3: CACSRLAGSYEQYF. The CDR3 DNA reads as TGTGCCTGTTCTCGGCTAGCGGGTTCCTACGAGCAGTACTTC.

V gene TRBV7-9 combines with J gene TRBJ2-5; D uncertain. Germline assignment: CDR1 SEHNR and CDR2 FQNEAQ (reference sequence). The CDR3 is made up of 13 amino acids. Trimming pared 3 bases from V and 3 bases from J, leaving 8 bases between. CDR3 amino acids: CASSFPPEETQYF. DNA for the CDR3: TGTGCCAGCAGCTTTCCGCCCGAAGAGACCCAGTACTTC. Using reference TRBV7-9 and TRBJ2-5 for the parts outside the CDR3, the full variable domain is DTGVSQNPRHKITKRGQNVTFRCDPISEHNRLYWYRQTLGQGPEFLTYFQNEAQLEKSRLLSDRFSAERPKGSFSTLEIQRTEQGDSAMYLCASSFPPEETQYFGPGTRLLVL.

This clonotype was picked up a small number of times. This chain joins TRBV30 and TRBJ2-7; D is tentatively TRBD1 or TRBD2 (6 bases each). Trimming cost V 2 bases and J 4 bases, with 12 bases left between them. This CDR3 contains 13 residues. Germline V gene data show CDR1 as GTSNPN and CDR2 as SVGIG (reference sequence). In DNA, the CDR3 is TGTGCCTGGAGTCCAGGGGCGGGGTACGAGCAGTACTTC. The encoded protein is CAWSPGAGYEQYF.

In this sample, this clonotype turned up a few times. The chain recombines TRBV7-9 with TRBJ2-1; a weak D match, TRBD2 (6 bases). The CDR3 totals 11 residues. CDR1 and CDR2 (germline): SEHNR, FQNEAQ (reference sequence). The V gene lost 10 bases and the J gene lost 5 bases, with 9 bases spanning the gap. CDR3 loop: CANQRDNEQFF. In DNA form, the CDR3 reads TGTGCCAACCAGCGGGACAATGAGCAGTTCTTC.

This clonotype was seen ten or more times. J is TRBJ1-1 and V is TRBV7-2; no clear D. The ends were cut back, 5 bases at V and 11 bases at J, with 12 bases in the middle. CDR1 and CDR2 (germline): SGHTA, FQGNSA. CDR3 length: 11 amino acids. CDR3 DNA: TGTGCCAGCAGCCCAGGAACGGCGGCTTTCTTT. This translates into CASSPGTAAFF.

The chain has TRBV9 and TRBJ1-1; D uncertain. The CDR3 length is 15 residues. The germline CDR1 and CDR2 sequences are SGDLS and YYNGEE. V was cut by 0 bases and J by 0 bases, with 9 bases left in between. CDR3 in DNA: TGTGCCAGCAGCGTAGCTCCGACATTGAACACTGAAGCTTTCTTT. Translated, it gives CASSVAPTLNTEAFF.